This T cell receptor beta chain is drawn from a study of T cells expressing NK-cell markers. In the study overall: Most of the eight sequenced donors tested HCMV-seropositive; one tested seronegative. Notes on the study in general: A few donors likewise had their CD3+CD56-NKG2C+ fraction led by these clonotypes. Each of 6 or 7 donors carried dominant NKG2C+ clonotypes accounting for roughly 1.0-7.5% of CD8+ T cells. HCMV specificity of the expanded NKG2C+ T cell clones was not established.

A word on this clonotype: The antigen remains unidentified.

The CDR3 length is 17 residues. TCRdb derives one entry per CDR3 protein from the 5' RACE reads, leaving out DNA. The sample features 200,000 to 300,000 distinct CDR3 sequences, with roughly 4.2% in its top ten. Sequenced: blood T cells: a sorted CD56 or NKG2C T cell subset, CD4+ or CD8+ T cells, or bulk PBMC T cells (not recorded which). This rearrangement joins TRBV12-3 or TRBV12-4 to TRBJ2-2; TCRdb outputs TRBD1, but without DNA this stays unchecked. The origin of this receptor is a woman aged 18-70 years in good health. CDR3 loop: CASSPPRSSENTGELFF.